The 27 T cell receptor beta chains presented below share a single source sample, sequenced in a study of CXCR3-negative and CXCR3-positive naive CD8 T cells. Study-level results: Naive cells positive for CXCR3 carried more hydrophobic TRB CDR3s than CXCR3-negative ones.

These receptors have no identified antigens. All TRB cDNA libraries came from 5' RACE performed with UMI labels. TCRdb reprocessed the 5' RACE reads; each CDR3 protein has one entry and no DNA is given. Recorded here are over 55,000 distinct CDR3 sequences; the top ten clones represent 0.53%. What was sequenced was naive CXCR3+ CD8+ T cells from blood. As to subset: CD45RO-CCR7+CD27+CD95- naive CD8+ T cells expressing CXCR3 (TNR3+). The receptors shown here come from a human donor in good health. Some clones in this sample may be carry-over from other donors' samples.

This chain joins TRBV20-1 and TRBJ2-5; lacking DNA, the TRBD2 call made by TCRdb goes unchecked. The CDR3 is 13 amino acids. The germline V gene has CDR1 DFQATT and CDR2 SNEGSKA (reference sequence). CDR3 residues: CSASMLGGSFPDF.

The rearrangement links TRBV29-1 to TRBJ1-2; the D call from TCRdb, TRBD1, cannot be confirmed without DNA. CDR1 is SQVTM and CDR2 is ANQGSEA in the germline V gene. The CDR3 is 14 residues long. The chain's CDR3 is CSVQTPRPGYGYTF. Complete variable domain (other parts from reference TRBV29-1 and TRBJ1-2): SAVISQKPSRDICQRGTSLTIQCQVDSQVTMMFWYRQQPGQSLTLIATANQGSEATYESGFVIDKFPISRPNLTFSTLTVSNMSPEDSSIYLCSVQTPRPGYGYTFGSGTRLTVV.

V is TRBV5-6 and J is TRBJ2-4; TCRdb's D gene call, TRBD1, goes unchecked for lack of DNA. The CDR3 length is 16 residues. Per the germline V gene, CDR1 is SGHDT and CDR2 is YYEEEE. Here the CDR3 reads CASSLSRGLAKNIQYF.

The chain carries TRBV14 and TRBJ1-2. The germline V gene encodes CDR1 SGHDN and CDR2 FVKESK. The CDR3 consists of 14 residues. CDR3 in amino acids: CASSQERRLYGYTF.

J is TRBJ1-1 and V is TRBV28; TCRdb returns TRBD1, unconfirmable since there is no DNA. Germline assignment: CDR1 MDHEN and CDR2 SYDVKM. The CDR3 has 17 residues. CDR3 loop: CASSPIGPGTANTEAFF.

This chain connects TRBV7-3 to TRBJ2-3; TCRdb's assignment of TRBD2 cannot be checked, as there is no DNA. The CDR3 loop spans 16 amino acids. Looked up from germline, CDR1 is SGHTA and CDR2 is FQGTGA. CDR3 residues: CASSLFGGDLTDTQYF.

The chain carries TRBV12-3 or TRBV12-4 and TRBJ1-2; TCRdb lists TRBD1, though no DNA is available to test this call. The CDR3 has 15 residues. CDR3 sequence: CASSHAPPGTYGYTF.

The V gene is TRBV11-2, the J gene TRBJ2-1; as DNA is missing, the TRBD2 call by TCRdb cannot be tested. Per germline, CDR1 SGHAT and CDR2 FQNNGV. This CDR3 spans 16 amino acids. This chain's CDR3 is CASSLPPPDSYNEQFF.

The chain has TRBV12-3 or TRBV12-4 and TRBJ2-3; the D call from TCRdb, TRBD2, cannot be confirmed without DNA. The length of the CDR3 is 16 residues. The CDR3 spells CAISPGIAGSRDTQYF.

This chain uses TRBV7-6 with TRBJ2-6; without DNA, the TCRdb call of TRBD1 cannot be checked. CDR3 length equals 18 residues. In germline, CDR1 is SGHVS, CDR2 FNYEAQ. The chain's CDR3 is CASSLYGDVSSGANVLTF.

The chain couples TRBV7-9 to TRBJ2-7. The CDR3 has 13 amino acids. Germline values: CDR1 SEHNR, CDR2 FQNEAQ (reference sequence). This CDR3 is CASSLELLDEQYF.

The chain uses TRBV28 and TRBJ2-7; TCRdb lists TRBD1, though no DNA is available to test this call. This CDR3 comprises 13 residues. Germline V gene sequence: CDR1 MDHEN, CDR2 SYDVKM. The CDR3 spells CASSLDGTYEQYF.

The chain carries TRBV29-1 and TRBJ2-3; the TCRdb D gene call, TRBD2, has no DNA to confirm it. The CDR3 is 15 residues long. Germline V gives CDR1 SQVTM, CDR2 ANQGSEA. The CDR3 loop reads CSVEGSSGSIDTQYF.

The chain combines TRBV7-9 with TRBJ2-3; TCRdb's D call, TRBD2, is unchecked because there is no DNA. CDR3 length: 15 residues. Germline lookup yields CDR1 SEHNR and CDR2 FQNEAQ (reference sequence). CDR3 sequence: CASSSINGLADTQYF. Full variable domain (remainder filled in from reference TRBV7-9 and TRBJ2-3): DTGVSQNPRHKITKRGQNVTFRCDPISEHNRLYWYRQTLGQGPEFLTYFQNEAQLEKSRLLSDRFSAERPKGSFSTLEIQRTEQGDSAMYLCASSSINGLADTQYFGPGTRLTVL.

CDR3 sequence: CSVASSAVGGLNTEAFF. The chain carries TRBV29-1 and TRBJ1-1; TCRdb selects TRBD1, and the lack of DNA leaves this call unchecked. The CDR3 sequence is 17 residues long. Germline V lookup: CDR1 SQVTM, CDR2 ANQGSEA.

The rearrangement uses TRBV23-1 and TRBJ2-7; TCRdb proposes TRBD1, but this gene call is untestable without DNA. TRBV23-1 counts as an open reading frame of uncertain function. This CDR3 contains 13 residues. The CDR3 sequence is CATGPLGAYEQYF.

The V and J genes are TRBV9 and TRBJ2-7; TCRdb picks TRBD1, but there is no DNA to check that call. The CDR3 is 14 amino acids. Germline V gene lookup returns CDR1 SGDLS and CDR2 YYNGEE. The CDR3 loop reads CASTPAVFGYEQYF.

The chain links TRBV7-9 to TRBJ2-6; TCRdb gives TRBD1 as the D gene, but with no DNA this cannot be confirmed. Germline CDR1 is SEHNR and CDR2 is FQNEAQ (reference sequence). The CDR3 has 15 residues. CDR3 amino acids: CASTPVSSGANVLTF.

V and J are TRBV7-3 and TRBJ2-3; TCRdb picks TRBD1, but there is no DNA to check that call. The CDR3 runs to 15 residues. CDR1 and CDR2 from the germline V gene are SGHTA and FQGTGA. This chain's CDR3 is CASSLADYSTDTQYF.

The chain has TRBV6-5 and TRBJ1-5; checking the TCRdb D call of TRBD1 is not possible without DNA. From germline, CDR1 is MNHEY and CDR2 SVGAGI. This CDR3 contains 14 residues. The CDR3 loop reads CASSYSGGRQPQHF.

V gene TRBV28 combines with J gene TRBJ2-7. Germline V gives CDR1 MDHEN, CDR2 SYDVKM. CDR3 length: 11 residues. This CDR3 is CASGDSYEQYF.

CDR3 residues: CSASNLAGPYNEQFF. V usage is TRBV20-1 and J usage is TRBJ2-1; there is no DNA to check the TCRdb D call of TRBD1. The CDR3 loop spans 15 amino acids. CDR1 and CDR2 (germline): DFQATT, SNEGSKA (reference sequence).

The V gene is TRBV20-1, the J gene TRBJ2-1; TCRdb picks TRBD2, but there is no DNA to check that call. The CDR3 has 15 residues. CDR1 and CDR2 from the germline V gene are DFQATT and SNEGSKA (reference sequence). The CDR3 sequence is CSARDSEGLNNEQFF.

The chain employs TRBV12-3 or TRBV12-4 and TRBJ2-7; lacking DNA, the TRBD1 call made by TCRdb goes unchecked. The CDR3 is 14 residues long. This CDR3 is CASSRPGQSYEQYF.

V usage is TRBV27 and J usage is TRBJ2-5; lacking DNA, the TRBD2 call made by TCRdb goes unchecked. Germline V gene lookup returns CDR1 MNHEY and CDR2 SMNVEV (reference sequence). The CDR3 runs to 15 residues. The CDR3 reads CASSLLAGGLETQYF.

The chain employs TRBV10-3 and TRBJ2-3; lacking DNA, the TRBD1 call made by TCRdb goes unchecked. Per the germline V gene, CDR1 is ENHRY and CDR2 is SYGVKD. The CDR3 runs 16 residues. CDR3 loop: CAISEPTGSGTDTQYF.

The V call is TRBV9, the J call TRBJ2-1; there is no DNA to check the TCRdb D call of TRBD2. The CDR3 runs to 15 residues. The germline gives CDR1 SGDLS, CDR2 YYNGEE. CDR3 sequence: CASSGLIYGVNEQFF.